One and the same sample provided the 21 T cell receptor beta chains below, sequenced in a study of T cells in Graves' hyperthyroidism and ophthalmopathy. Regions amplified from RNA transcripts were the TCR beta CDR3 regions. During a first-round RT-PCR of the TCR CDR3, the HTBI primer set was used. A single record per CDR3 protein comes from TCRdb applying MiXCR to the multiplex PCR reads. Among fewer than 300,000 distinct CDR3 sequences listed, approximately 16% were seen once. Sequencing used blood. Receptors originate from a woman between 45 and 65 years old with Graves' hyperthyroidism that later progressed to Graves' ophthalmopathy.

This clonotype was found a few times. The chain recombines TRBV9 with TRBJ2-5; tentatively, D is TRBD1 (5 bases). CDR1 is SGDLS and CDR2 is YYNGEE in the germline V gene. With 3 bases removed from V and 1 base from J, the gap between germline ends came to 13 bases. The length of the CDR3 is 15 residues. Written as DNA, the CDR3 is TGTGCCAGCAGCGGGACGCAGGGTCTCCAAGAGACCCAGTACTTC. Residues: CASSGTQGLQETQYF.

This clonotype was recorded a few times. The chain is built from TRBV7-9 and TRBJ2-2; D possibly uses TRBD1 or TRBD2 (6 bases each). CDR1 is SEHNR and CDR2 is FQNEAQ in the germline V gene (reference sequence). CDR3 length: 16 residues. V was cut by 5 bases and J by 5 bases, with 18 bases left in between. CDR3 protein: CASSPPPGAMTGELFF. CDR3 coding DNA: TGTGCCAGCAGCCCTCCTCCGGGGGCAATGACCGGGGAGCTGTTTTTT.

This clonotype was seen many times. This CDR3 reads CSVPPDGPQETQYF. CDR3 coding DNA: TGCAGCGTCCCCCCGGACGGCCCCCAAGAGACCCAGTACTTC. The chain employs TRBV29-1 and TRBJ2-5; D unclear. V was clipped by 6 bases and J by 1 base, with 15 bases between them. The germline V gene has CDR1 SQVTM and CDR2 ANQGSEA. This CDR3 is 14 amino acids long.

This clonotype has ten or more counts. At one of its ends the junction is not consistent with the germline gene, which may arise from a read error. The V gene is TRBV11-2, the J gene TRBJ2-1, with 7 nucleotides matching TRBD1. Germline values: CDR1 SGHAT, CDR2 FQNNGV. The CDR3 covers 13 residues. The CDR3, as DNA: TGTGCCAGCAGCTTAGAACAGACAGGGTTGAAGATCTTC. Translated: CASSLEQTGLKIF.

This sequence joins TRBV14 and TRBJ1-4; tentatively, D is TRBD1 (6 bases). V was cut by 0 bases and J by 6 bases, with 17 bases left in between. The CDR3 is 17 residues long. Per germline, CDR1 SGHDN and CDR2 FVKESK. CDR3 nucleotides: TGTGCCAGCAGCCAAGATCGGGCGAACAGGGACGATGAAAAACTGTTTTTT. Translating it yields CASSQDRANRDDEKLFF.

V and J are TRBV6-1 and TRBJ2-7; D ambiguous. The V and J ends lost 4 bases and 6 bases respectively, with 16 bases between them. CDR3 length equals 14 residues. The germline gives CDR1 MNHNS, CDR2 SASEGT. The chain's CDR3 is CASSGSLGRSEQYF. The CDR3 DNA sequence: TGTGCCAGCAGTGGGTCCCTTGGACGGAGCGAGCAGTACTTC.

The rearrangement joins TRBV20-1 to TRBJ1-1, with D tentatively TRBD1 (5 bases). Trimming pared 3 bases from V and 3 bases from J, leaving 11 bases between. CDR3 size: 13 residues. Germline V gene lookup returns CDR1 DFQATT and CDR2 SNEGSKA (reference sequence). CDR3 DNA sequence: TGCAGTGCTAGGGACACGGGGGACACTGAAGCTTTCTTT. Translation: CSARDTGDTEAFF.

This sequence joins TRBV28 and TRBJ2-3; D gene ambiguous. Per germline, CDR1 MDHEN and CDR2 SYDVKM. This CDR3 is 12 amino acids long. V was trimmed by 8 bases and J by 6 bases, leaving 12 bases between them. CDR3 DNA: TGTGCCAGCGACCGTATGAGGGATACGCAGTATTTT. Translation gives CASDRMRDTQYF.

At least ten counts were recorded for this clonotype. V gene TRBV28 combines with J gene TRBJ1-3, with 11 nucleotides matching TRBD1. This CDR3 is built from 16 residues. With V trimmed by 2 bases and J by 3 bases, 3 bases remained unmatched. Per germline, CDR1 MDHEN and CDR2 SYDVKM. The CDR3 spells CASSLGQGALGNTIYF. In DNA form, the CDR3 reads TGTGCCAGCAGTTTAGGACAGGGGGCGCTTGGAAACACCATATATTTT.

This clonotype was seen many times. The chain recombines TRBV5-1 with TRBJ2-5; 10 positions agree with TRBD2. V shed 4 bases, J shed 5 bases, and the junction held 14 bases outside the gene matches. CDR1 is SGHRS and CDR2 is YFSETQ in the germline V gene. The CDR3 has 17 residues. This CDR3 is CASSPSRAGGPGETQYF. The CDR3 bases are TGCGCCAGCAGCCCCAGTAGAGCGGGAGGGCCAGGGGAGACCCAGTACTTC.

This clonotype was seen more than once but under ten times. This chain links TRBV25-1 with TRBJ1-1, with D perhaps TRBD1 (5 bases). Germline V gene sequence: CDR1 MGHDK, CDR2 SYGVNS. The CDR3 length is 16 residues. Trimming left V 0 bases short and J 0 bases short, with 11 bases between. Here the CDR3 reads CASSEYRGSMNTEAFF. The CDR3 DNA follows: TGTGCCAGCAGTGAATATAGGGGAAGCATGAACACTGAAGCTTTCTTT.

This clonotype has a count of ten or more. The chain is built from TRBV2 and TRBJ2-1, with D perhaps TRBD1 or TRBD2 (6 bases each). Trimming shortened V by 1 base and J by 15 bases, and 16 bases separated the two germline ends. The CDR3 covers 13 residues. Germline assignment: CDR1 SNHLY and CDR2 FYNNEI. The CDR3, as DNA: TGTGCCAGCAGTGAAGGGCGGGGAGGAGGGGGGTTCTTC. Encoded protein: CASSEGRGGGGFF.

This chain connects TRBV4-1 to TRBJ2-7, with D perhaps matching TRBD2 (5 bases). V dropped 1 base and J dropped 3 bases, with 13 bases sitting between them. The germline gives CDR1 MGHRA, CDR2 YSYEKL. The CDR3 consists of 15 residues. The CDR3 coding sequence is TGCGCCAGCAGCCAAGCGGGGAGAAGCGGCTACGAGCAGTACTTC. Translated, it gives CASSQAGRSGYEQYF.

J is TRBJ1-4 and V is TRBV18; 10 bases map to TRBD1. CDR1 and CDR2 (germline): KGHSH, LQKENI. Unmatched junction bases numbered 5, after V lost 6 bases and J lost 10 bases. The length of the CDR3 is 13 residues. The CDR3 DNA follows: TGTGCCAGCTCCCCGGACAGGGGGGGAAAACTGTTTTTT. Its translation: CASSPDRGGKLFF. Full variable domain (rest looked up from reference TRBV18 and TRBJ1-4): NAGVMQNPRHLVRRRGQEARLRCSPMKGHSHVYWYRQLPEEGLKFMVYLQKENIIDESGMPKERFSAEFPKEGPSILRIQQVVRGDSAAYFCASSPDRGGKLFFGSGTQLSVL.

This clonotype occurred a few times. The chain combines TRBV20-1 with TRBJ2-1; D may be TRBD2 (6 bases). The V gene lost 6 bases and the J gene lost 8 bases, with 14 bases spanning the gap. Germline assignment: CDR1 DFQATT and CDR2 SNEGSKA (reference sequence). CDR3 length equals 12 residues. The CDR3 bases are TGCAGTGCCAAAAGACTAGTGGATGAGCAGTTCTTC. Translating gives CSAKRLVDEQFF.

CDR3 residues: CASSASGGDEQYF. Here the CDR3 DNA reads TGTGCCAGTAGTGCTAGCGGAGGGGACGAGCAGTACTTC. V and J are TRBV19 and TRBJ2-7; 7 bases align to TRBD2. Germline V gene sequence: CDR1 LNHDA, CDR2 SQIVND (reference sequence). CDR3 length: 13 amino acids. V dropped 5 bases and J dropped 5; count of bases not matched to a gene: 6.

This clonotype was counted many times. The rearrangement joins TRBV5-4 to TRBJ2-7, with D possibly being TRBD2 (6 bases). CDR3 size: 14 residues. V was trimmed by 5 bases and J by 7 bases, leaving 19 bases between them. CDR1 and CDR2 (germline): SGHNT, YYREEE (reference sequence). CDR3 bases: TGTGCCAGCAGTCGAGGGACTTCGCCGGGGGAGCAGTACTTC. Protein sequence: CASSRGTSPGEQYF.

This clonotype was observed a few times. Germline is not matched at one junction end, which may reflect a read error. The rearrangement joins TRBV20-1 to TRBJ1-1; 8 positions match TRBD1. Germline CDR1 reads DFQATT; CDR2 reads SNEGSKA (reference sequence). The CDR3 loop spans 15 amino acids. CDR3 amino acids: CSAREAGGPNTGAFF. CDR3 DNA sequence: TGCAGTGCTAGAGAGGCAGGGGGCCCGAACACTGGAGCTTTCTTT.

The chain uses TRBV18 and TRBJ1-2; D may be TRBD1 (5 bases). Trimming cost V 3 bases and J 3 bases, with 8 bases left between them. The CDR3 length is 13 residues. Germline values: CDR1 KGHSH, CDR2 LQKENI. In DNA form, the CDR3 reads TGTGCCAGCTCACCGGGGCGGGACTATGGCTACACCTTC. Its protein product is CASSPGRDYGYTF. The full variable domain, its missing parts supplied by reference TRBV18 and TRBJ1-2, is NAGVMQNPRHLVRRRGQEARLRCSPMKGHSHVYWYRQLPEEGLKFMVYLQKENIIDESGMPKERFSAEFPKEGPSILRIQQVVRGDSAAYFCASSPGRDYGYTFGSGTRLTVV.

This clonotype showed up just a few times. V usage is TRBV13 and J usage is TRBJ2-5; perhaps TRBD1 as D (5 bases). This CDR3 comprises 13 residues. Trimming shortened V by 8 bases and J by 5 bases, and 15 bases separated the two germline ends. Germline V gene sequence: CDR1 PRHDT, CDR2 FYEKMQ (reference sequence). CDR3 region: CASGAGKRETQYF. The CDR3 DNA sequence: TGTGCCAGCGGGGCAGGTAAACGGGAGACCCAGTACTTC.

This clonotype was seen only a few times. The V call is TRBV10-1, the J call TRBJ1-6, with D hard to call. Trimming took off 3 bases at V and 10 bases at J, with 10 bases between the two ends. The CDR3 is 13 residues long. The germline gives CDR1 WNHNN, CDR2 SYGVQD (reference sequence). The DNA for the CDR3 is TGCGCCAGCAGTGAAGTTCTAGGATCACCCCTCCACTTT. It encodes CASSEVLGSPLHF.